This record concerns one TCR beta chain sequence. What it recognizes is unknown. The data originate from a study of cytomegalovirus exposure and HLA in healthy donors. Germline values: CDR1 LGHNA, CDR2 YSLEER. This CDR3 is built from 15 residues. V was shortened by 0 bases and J by 3 bases, with 12 bases between the two germline ends. In the PCR, 60 Vbeta and 13 Jbeta primers were used. Profiled with immunoSEQ multiplex PCR; TCRdb holds only in-frame clones, not every one. The table has 100,000 to 150,000 clones, roughly a sixth seen once. Whole-study results and caveats: Later analysis indicated greater clonal expansion among HLA-associated TCR beta chains than among equally common other chains. Sequencing artifact likely explains a cluster of highly shared sequence variants.

The rearrangement links TRBV4-3 to TRBJ2-7, with D possibly being TRBD2 (6 bases). This receptor was identified in a female donor in good health and CMV-seropositive. Sequencing was done on a sample of PBMCs. In nucleotides, the CDR3 is TGCGCCAGCAGCCAAGATCGGGGGACGGTCTACGAGCAGTACTTC. This translates into CASSQDRGTVYEQYF.